This T cell receptor (beta chain) was documented in a study of blood T cell repertoires in COVID-19 (TCRdb year 2020). Study-level background: Samples from collaborators originated in the United States, Italy and Spain and spanned both the acute and convalescent phases of COVID-19. The material from the prospective study consisted of cDNA or gDNA derived from T cells, B-cell-depleted T cells, or PBMCs. HLA class I and class II types, where available, came from metadata supplied by the sample provider rather than from assay-based typing. Sample metadata almost always included a de-identified subject ID, COVID-19 status, age in years and sex. Samples came from the ongoing ImmuneRACE study (first 160 participants) plus 1,254 subjects from 6 global collaborators. The dataset comprised deeply sampled blood TCRbeta repertoires from subjects exposed to, actively infected with, or recovered from COVID-19. The repertoires were released in a freely available public database intended as a resource for research on the immune response to SARS-CoV-2.

A word on this clone: What antigen it recognizes has not been identified. No much larger clone exists at a distance of one base, and base qualities are not known.

The immunoSEQ Assay, a bias-controlled multiplex PCR, was used to amplify TCRbeta CDR3 regions from genomic DNA. Concerning the study's data processing: Within the assay, amplification of reference gene primers was used to estimate how many nucleated cells each sample contained. To quantify the absolute abundance of each unique TCRbeta CDR3 rearrangement, sequence reads were collapsed and filtered. Productive Simpson clonality was computed per sample as the square root of Simpson's diversity index over productive rearrangements. Here the immuneACCESS table is served through TCRdb, limited to in-frame sequences with V and J called. Missing clones are a known gap in these copies; in checked studies unresolved V genes cover under half, and the rest lacks a known reason. Clone size and V and J calls were adopted from that table, with D and trimming inferred from the DNA. Across this sample there are approximately 88,000 clones, with about nine tenths seen only once. The ten largest clonotypes hold 3% to 4.5% of the sample.

Trimming leaves V shorter by 4 bases and J shorter by 0 bases, with the junction holding 10 bases beyond the gene matches. Measured from the cysteine to the phenylalanine, the CDR3 is 17 residues long. Just the 51-base CDR3 DNA is kept, in frame starting at base 1. CDR1 and CDR2 are drawn from the germline V gene: SGHRS, YFSETQ. Whole blood was collected in K2EDTA tubes by collaborating institutions according to the institutions' own protocols. For TCRbeta analysis, collaborator samples were shipped as frozen whole blood, as isolated PBMCs, or as DNA extracted from either sample type. General study outcomes and caveats: How much clinical and demographic metadata was included differed by source and by participant, and the metadata was provided uncurated.

The sequenced sample was peripheral blood. The V gene is TRBV5-1 and the J gene is TRBJ2-1; TRBD2 agrees with 7 junctional bases. The clonotype was recovered from a woman between 45 and 65 years old in a cohort sampled during active COVID-19. The CDR3 reads CASSLLAARSSYNEQFF. The sequenced DNA is TGCGCCAGCAGCCTCCTAGCGGCCCGGAGCTCCTACAATGAGCAGTTCTTC.